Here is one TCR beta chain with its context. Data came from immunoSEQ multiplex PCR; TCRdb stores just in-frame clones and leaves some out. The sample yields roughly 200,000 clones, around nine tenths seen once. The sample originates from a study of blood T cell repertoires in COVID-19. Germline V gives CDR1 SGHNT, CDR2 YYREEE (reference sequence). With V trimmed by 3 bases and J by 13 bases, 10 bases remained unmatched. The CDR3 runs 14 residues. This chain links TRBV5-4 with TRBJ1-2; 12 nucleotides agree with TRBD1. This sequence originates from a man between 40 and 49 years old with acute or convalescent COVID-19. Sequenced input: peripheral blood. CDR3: CASSWTGTGGVSTF. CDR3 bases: TGTGCCAGCAGCTGGACCGGGACAGGGGGCGTTAGCACCTTC. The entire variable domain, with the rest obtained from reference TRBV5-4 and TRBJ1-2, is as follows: ETGVTQSPTHLIKTRGQQVTLRCSSQSGHNTVSWYQQALGQGPQFIFQYYREEENGRGNFPPRFSGLQFPNYSSELNVNALELDDSALYLCASSWTGTGGVSTFGSGTRLTVV.